This T cell receptor beta chain emerged from a study of T-cell memory formation after mild COVID-19. Study-level background: TCR clusters showed largely donor specificity.

Study-wide results and limits: Some clones that responded turned up in pre-infection memory, which suggests that cross-reactive memory joined in. Clones that got smaller from day 15 to 85 had even CD4/CD8, while clones growing later tipped toward CD4+. Chiefly within CM and EM were the contracting CD4+ clones; CD8+ ones were within EMRA.

With respect to this clonotype: Its target is unknown.

Via MiXCR, TCRdb re-called the 5' RACE reads, giving one row per CDR3 protein. The sample comprises 300,000 to 400,000 distinct CDR3 sequences, approximately 15% of which are singletons, and 22% rests with the top ten. The sequence came from a man aged 18 to 30 who had mild COVID-19 (a few samples of this study predate the infection). Cell type and time point are not known. The sample consisted of PBMCs or a T cell subset sorted from them (not recorded which).

The CDR3 DNA reads TGTGCCAGCAGCTTAGCCTCCGGACAGGGGTCAAATACGCAGTATTTT. Encoded protein: CASSLASGQGSNTQYF. The chain is built from TRBV7-2 and TRBJ2-3; 9 bases map to TRBD1. The CDR3 contains 16 residues. Germline loops: CDR1 SGHTA, CDR2 FQGNSA. V was pared by 0 bases and J by 7 bases, with 8 bases of the junction left unmatched.